The source of this T cell receptor beta chain is a study of response to subunit inactivated influenza vaccine. There are a few counts of this clonotype. TCRdb re-derived calls from the RT-PCR reads in MiXCR, one entry per CDR3 protein. This table holds approximately 680,000 distinct CDR3 sequences, less than 20% found once. From germline, CDR1 is SQVTM and CDR2 ANQGSEA. CDR3 length: 12 residues. The V and J ends lost 7 bases and 4 bases, in that order; junction bases with no gene match: 5. The chain uses TRBV29-1 and TRBJ1-1, with TRBD1 matching 8 bases. The receptor was derived from a man in his fifties who received an inactivated influenza vaccine. Sequencing used PBMCs from blood, obtained roughly 12 days after vaccination. The chain's CDR3 is CSGYRGVTEAFF. CDR3 DNA: TGCAGCGGCTACAGGGGGGTCACTGAAGCTTTCTTT. The full variable domain, completed using reference TRBV29-1 and TRBJ1-1, is SAVISQKPSRDICQRGTSLTIQCQVDSQVTMMFWYRQQPGQSLTLIATANQGSEATYESGFVIDKFPISRPNLTFSTLTVSNMSPEDSSIYLCSGYRGVTEAFFGQGTRLTVV.